The following is a TCR beta chain sequence with its context. Its antigen remains unknown. The sequenced template was cDNA made from the entire isolated RNA. Repertoires were generated with immunoSEQ multiplex PCR, while TCRdb's copy carries only in-frame clones and drops some. The table shows hundreds of thousands of clones, with over 12% occurring only once. V was pared by 5 bases and J by 10 bases, with 18 bases between. Germline CDR1 is SGHTA and CDR2 is FQGNSA. This CDR3 is built from 14 residues. The source of the sample is a study of beta chain features in type 1 diabetes. Study-wide results and caveats: Shorter TCRB CDR3s, moderately but significantly so, marked every one of the four CD4+ subsets in Type 1 diabetes patients.

The sample taken for sequencing was naive CD4+ T cells from blood. The receptor was derived from a man between 18 and 29 years old with type 1 diabetes. The genes are TRBV7-2 and TRBJ2-1; TRBD1 is a possible D gene (6 bases). CDR3 region: CASSAATGPPEQFF. CDR3 nucleotide sequence: TGTGCCAGCAGCGCGGCCACAGGGCCCCCCGAGCAGTTCTTC. Using reference TRBV7-2 and TRBJ2-1 for the parts outside the CDR3, the full variable domain is GAGVSQSPSNKVTEKGKDVELRCDPISGHTALYWYRQSLGQGLEFLIYFQGNSAPDKSGLPSDRFSAERTGGSVSTLTIQRTQQEDSAVYLCASSAATGPPEQFFGPGTRLTVL.